Following are 27 T cell receptor beta chains from one sample sequenced in a study of beta chain features in type 1 diabetes. All of the isolated RNA was reverse transcribed, so expressed TCRB transcripts were sequenced. Here immunoSEQ multiplex PCR was the method, and the copy in TCRdb shows in-frame clones only, minus some. This table holds around 150,000 clones, about 9.3% found once. These receptors' targets are unknown. General study findings and limits: Shortening of TCRB CDR3s, moderate but significant, appeared in all four CD4+ subsets of Type 1 diabetes patients.

Material: central memory CD4+ T cells from blood. These receptors were collected from a man aged 25 to 45 with type 1 diabetes.

The rearrangement links TRBV5-4 to TRBJ2-1, with a tentative D call TRBD2 (6 bases). The V gene lost 3 bases and the J gene lost 0 bases, with 13 bases spanning the gap. This CDR3 region has 16 residues. Looked up from germline, CDR1 is SGHNT and CDR2 is YYREEE (reference sequence). This CDR3 reads CASSSYSGYSYNEQFF. In DNA, the CDR3 is TGTGCCAGCAGCTCGTATAGCGGTTACTCCTACAATGAGCAGTTCTTC.

Only a few counts were recorded for this clone. V is TRBV2 and J is TRBJ1-1, with D perhaps matching TRBD1 (5 bases). Trimming left V 8 bases short and J 1 base short, with 11 bases between. The CDR3 loop spans 13 amino acids. Germline-derived CDR1 and CDR2 are SNHLY and FYNNEI. The DNA of the CDR3 is TGTGCCAGCGGGGCAGACCAGAACACTGAAGCTTTCTTT. Translating gives CASGADQNTEAFF.

This clone was seen more than once but under ten times. The V call is TRBV7-2, the J call TRBJ2-5; 7 nucleotides agree with TRBD1. This CDR3 spans 14 amino acids. Germline V gives CDR1 SGHTA, CDR2 FQGNSA. The V segment lost 7 bases and the J segment 2 bases; nucleotides outside the gene matches: 7. CDR3 coding DNA: TGTGCCAGCACCCTAGGCAGGGGGCAAGAGACCCAGTACTTC. Its protein product is CASTLGRGQETQYF.

This chain uses TRBV5-1 with TRBJ2-1, with 10 nucleotides matching TRBD2. V gave up 5 bases and J gave up 6 bases; unmatched junction bases: 11. Germline CDR1 and CDR2: SGHRS and YFSETQ. There are 16 residues in the CDR3. Written as DNA, the CDR3 is TGCGCCAGCAGGGTCCAGGGAGCGGGAGGGCCCAATGAGCAGTTCTTC. Residues: CASRVQGAGGPNEQFF.

V and J are TRBV28 and TRBJ2-5; tentatively, D is TRBD1 (6 bases). There are 18 residues in the CDR3. Trimming pared 6 bases from V and 7 bases from J, leaving 30 bases between. Germline assignment: CDR1 MDHEN and CDR2 SYDVKM. The DNA for the CDR3 is TGTGCCAGCAGCACGAATGACCCGCTCAGGGGTTGGATGAGGACCCAGTACTTC. Residues: CASSTNDPLRGWMRTQYF. The full variable domain, in which reference TRBV28 and TRBJ2-5 provide the parts outside the CDR3, is DVKVTQSSRYLVKRTGEKVFLECVQDMDHENMFWYRQDPGLGLRLIYFSYDVKMKEKGDIPEGYSVSREKKERFSLILESASTNQTSMYLCASSTNDPLRGWMRTQYFGPGTRLLVL.

V usage is TRBV7-8 and J usage is TRBJ1-2; 8 bases match TRBD1. J gave up 7 bases and V 1 base, and 11 bases lay outside the gene matches. The CDR3 runs 16 residues. Per germline, CDR1 SGHVS and CDR2 FQNEAQ. CDR3 bases: TGTGCCAGCAGCTTAGAAGGTTCGGACAGGGTATCTGGCTACACCTTC. Encoded protein: CASSLEGSDRVSGYTF.

This clone was seen more than once but under ten times. The genes are TRBV7-2 and TRBJ2-7; D remains unclear. Germline CDR1 is SGHTA and CDR2 is FQGNSA. V was cut by 1 base and J by 4 bases, with 8 bases left in between. The CDR3 is 13 amino acids. CDR3 loop: CASSLVGTYEQYF. The CDR3, as DNA: TGTGCCAGCAGCTTAGTGGGCACATACGAGCAGTACTTC.

A few counts support this clone. The chain employs TRBV28 and TRBJ1-1; the match to TRBD1 covers 10 bases. The CDR3 is made up of 15 amino acids. The germline V gene has CDR1 MDHEN and CDR2 SYDVKM. Trimming at V came to 0 bases and at J to 6 bases, leaving 4 bases not matched to a gene. The CDR3 is CASSLWGQGLSEAFF. The CDR3 coding sequence is TGTGCCAGCAGTTTATGGGGACAGGGGCTATCTGAAGCTTTCTTT.

The rearrangement links TRBV5-4 to TRBJ2-3; 11 bases map to TRBD2. The CDR3 totals 16 residues. Germline values: CDR1 SGHNT, CDR2 YYREEE (reference sequence). J gave up 6 bases and V 1 base, and 7 bases lay outside the gene matches. CDR3 loop: CASSLRLAGGPDTQYF. The DNA for the CDR3 is TGTGCCAGCAGCTTGAGATTAGCGGGAGGGCCGGATACGCAGTATTTT.

The chain employs TRBV15 and TRBJ1-5; 7 nucleotides match TRBD1. This CDR3 contains 16 residues. The germline CDR1 and CDR2 sequences are LNHNV and YYDKDF (reference sequence). V was clipped by 5 bases and J by 4 bases; unmatched bases: 11. DNA for the CDR3: TGTGCCACCAGCGCAGGGGACAGCCTTTGGAATCAGCCCCAGCATTTT. Translation gives CATSAGDSLWNQPQHF.

This clone was counted a few times. The chain recombines TRBV6-6 with TRBJ2-1, with 8 bases lining up with TRBD2. Germline lookup yields CDR1 MNHNY and CDR2 SVGAGI (reference sequence). V shed 5 bases and J 4 bases; nucleotides not matched to a gene: 7. CDR3 length: 15 residues. CDR3: CASSATSGGYNEQFF. The CDR3 coding sequence is TGTGCCAGCAGTGCCACCAGCGGGGGTTACAATGAGCAGTTCTTC.

As to this clone: This same CDR3 is encoded by further DNA sequences in the sample. The rearrangement joins TRBV5-1 to TRBJ2-7, with a weak D call TRBD1 (5 bases). The CDR3 sequence is 13 residues long. Germline CDR1 SGHRS, CDR2 YFSETQ. Trimming took off 0 bases at V and 1 base at J, with 5 bases between the two ends. CDR3 sequence (DNA): TGCGCCAGCAGCTTGGACAGGTCCTACGAGCAGTACTTC. The encoded protein is CASSLDRSYEQYF.

This chain joins TRBV7-8 and TRBJ2-1; TRBD2 is a possible D gene (6 bases). Looked up from germline, CDR1 is SGHVS and CDR2 is FQNEAQ. Trimming shortened V by 0 bases and J by 3 bases, and 6 bases separated the two germline ends. The CDR3 spans 14 residues. The CDR3 DNA reads as TGTGCCAGCAGCTTAGCGGGGGGCTACAATGAGCAGTTCTTC. Encoded protein: CASSLAGGYNEQFF. The whole variable domain, remainder taken from reference TRBV7-8 and TRBJ2-1, is GAGVSQSPRYKVAKRGQDVALRCDPISGHVSLFWYQQALGQGPEFLTYFQNEAQLDKSGLPSDRFFAERPEGSVSTLKIQRTQQEDSAVYLCASSLAGGYNEQFFGPGTRLTVL.

As regards this clone: Mismatch with germline at one junction end may stem from a read error. This chain connects TRBV29-1 to TRBJ2-3, with D tentatively TRBD2 (5 bases). The CDR3 consists of 14 residues. From germline, CDR1 is SQVTM and CDR2 ANQGSEA. CDR3: CSVEGFASKDTQYF. In DNA, the CDR3 is TGCAGCGTTGAAGGGTTTGCTAGCAAAGATACGCAGTATTTT.

This clone was counted a few times. This rearrangement joins TRBV4-1 to TRBJ2-3, with 7 bases lining up with TRBD2. Trimming took 1 base from V and 2 from J; bases not matched to a gene: 9. Germline V lookup: CDR1 MGHRA, CDR2 YSYEKL. The CDR3 length is 17 residues. As DNA, the CDR3 is TGCGCCAGCAGCCAAGGTACGGGACTACTGTACACAGATACGCAGTATTTT. Protein sequence: CASSQGTGLLYTDTQYF.

This clone has only a few counts. The chain employs TRBV5-4 and TRBJ2-7, with TRBD2 matching over 12 bases. CDR1 and CDR2 (germline): SGHNT, YYREEE (reference sequence). CDR3 length equals 15 residues. V lost 7 bases to trimming and J lost 5 bases; unmatched junction nucleotides: 10. In DNA form, the CDR3 reads TGTGCCAGCGGAACGACTAGCGGGAGTCTGAACGAGCAGTACTTC. This codes for CASGTTSGSLNEQYF.

The genes are TRBV28 and TRBJ2-7; no clear D gene. There are 13 residues in the CDR3. Germline assignment: CDR1 MDHEN and CDR2 SYDVKM. V lost 6 bases and J lost 5, with 14 bases in between. The CDR3 nucleotides read TGTGCCAGCAGCCTGGCTGTACGCAACGAGCAGTACTTC. As protein: CASSLAVRNEQYF.

In its sample, this clone was seen a few times. Other DNA sequences in the same sample also yield this CDR3. This rearrangement joins TRBV6-5 to TRBJ1-5; 9 bases agree with TRBD1. The CDR3 spans 15 residues. Germline V gene sequence: CDR1 MNHEY, CDR2 SVGAGI. V trimming: 0 bases; J trimming: 5 bases; junction bases outside the gene matches: 2. The CDR3 protein is CASSYSRTGDQPQHF. The CDR3 bases are TGTGCCAGCAGTTACTCCAGGACAGGGGATCAGCCCCAGCATTTT.

The chain employs TRBV19 and TRBJ2-1; TRBD2 aligns across 13 bases. The junction had 7 bases not matched to a gene; V was cut back by 6 bases and J by 2 bases. Germline assignment: CDR1 LNHDA and CDR2 SQIVND (reference sequence). This CDR3 is built from 17 residues. The CDR3 protein is CASSGLAGVFPYNEQFF. The CDR3 nucleotides are TGTGCCAGTAGCGGACTAGCGGGAGTGTTCCCCTACAATGAGCAGTTCTTC.

The chain uses TRBV28 and TRBJ1-5; the D is unclear. The CDR3 extends over 14 amino acids. Trimming shortened V by 1 base and J by 4 bases, and 8 bases separated the two germline ends. Germline V gene lookup returns CDR1 MDHEN and CDR2 SYDVKM. Here the CDR3 reads CASSLYTENQPQHF. The CDR3, as DNA: TGTGCCAGCAGTTTATACACAGAAAATCAGCCCCAGCATTTT.

In its sample, this clone was seen a few times. V gene TRBV7-9 combines with J gene TRBJ2-3; no clear D. This CDR3 has 13 residues. The germline gives CDR1 SEHNR, CDR2 FQNEAQ (reference sequence). Trimming removed 1 base at V and 1 base at J, with 3 bases between. CDR3 sequence: CASSLVGTDTQYF. For the CDR3, the DNA is TGTGCCAGCAGCTTAGTCGGCACAGATACGCAGTATTTT. The full variable domain, completed using reference TRBV7-9 and TRBJ2-3, is DTGVSQNPRHKITKRGQNVTFRCDPISEHNRLYWYRQTLGQGPEFLTYFQNEAQLEKSRLLSDRFSAERPKGSFSTLEIQRTEQGDSAMYLCASSLVGTDTQYFGPGTRLTVL.

This clone was counted between two and nine times. The CDR3 region is CASSGQEASRRYEQYF. CDR3 DNA sequence: TGTGCCAGCAGCGGACAGGAGGCGTCTCGCCGCTACGAGCAGTACTTC. The chain combines TRBV27 with TRBJ2-7; 7 nucleotides agree with TRBD1. V trimming: 6 bases; J trimming: 3 bases; junction bases outside the gene matches: 14. Germline lookup yields CDR1 MNHEY and CDR2 SMNVEV (reference sequence). CDR3 length: 16 amino acids.

This clone was found a few times. The CDR3 DNA reads TGTGCCAGCAGGAGGGAAGGCAGTGAAGCTTTCTTT. Residues: CASRREGSEAFF. The V call is TRBV7-2, the J call TRBJ1-1, with D unclear. Trimming shortened V by 6 bases and J by 7 bases, and 12 bases separated the two germline ends. CDR1 and CDR2 from the germline V gene are SGHTA and FQGNSA. The CDR3 runs 12 residues.

Regarding this clone: This sample also contains other DNA sequences that code for the same CDR3. The chain joins TRBV28 to TRBJ2-3; D is ambiguous. Germline V gene data show CDR1 as MDHEN and CDR2 as SYDVKM. The V gene lost 6 bases and the J gene lost 4 bases, with 8 bases spanning the gap. The CDR3 is 12 amino acids. CDR3: CASSLFADTQYF. Here the CDR3 DNA reads TGTGCCAGCAGCCTGTTCGCAGATACGCAGTATTTT.

This clone was seen a few times. The chain carries TRBV19 and TRBJ1-1; D not certain. Trimming took off 4 bases at V and 1 base at J, with 7 bases between the two ends. This CDR3 is built from 13 residues. Germline loops: CDR1 LNHDA, CDR2 SQIVND (reference sequence). DNA for the CDR3: TGTGCCAGTAGTAGACTGACGAACACTGAAGCTTTCTTT. It codes for CASSRLTNTEAFF.

In its sample, this clone was seen a few times. The J gene is TRBJ1-1, the V gene TRBV2; TRBD1 aligns across 10 bases. The germline V gene encodes CDR1 SNHLY and CDR2 FYNNEI. The CDR3 has 14 amino acids. Trimming cost V 6 bases and J 5 bases; bases outside gene matches: 6. CDR3 DNA: TGTGCCAGCAGGAGGGACAGGGGAGGGACTGAAGCTTTCTTT. Protein: CASRRDRGGTEAFF.

This clone was observed a handful of times. The rearrangement joins TRBV7-6 to TRBJ1-2, with D perhaps matching TRBD1 (6 bases). Germline CDR1 is SGHVS and CDR2 is FNYEAQ. Trimming removed 5 bases from V and 8 bases from J, with 12 bases in between. The CDR3 covers 12 residues. This CDR3 is CASSLTGWGYTF. As DNA, the CDR3 is TGTGCCAGCAGCCTAACAGGGTGGGGCTACACCTTC.